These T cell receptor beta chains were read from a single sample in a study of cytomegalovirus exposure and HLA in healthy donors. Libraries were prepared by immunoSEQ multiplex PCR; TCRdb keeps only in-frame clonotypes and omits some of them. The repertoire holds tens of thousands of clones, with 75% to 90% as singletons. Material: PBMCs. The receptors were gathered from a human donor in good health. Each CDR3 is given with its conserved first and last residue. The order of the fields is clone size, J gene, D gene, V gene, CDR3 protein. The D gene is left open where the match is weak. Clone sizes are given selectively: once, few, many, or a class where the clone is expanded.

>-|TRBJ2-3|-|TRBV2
CASVASPLSDTQYF
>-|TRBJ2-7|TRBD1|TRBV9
CASSPRLGQGASEQYF
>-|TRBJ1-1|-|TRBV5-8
CASSPVGNRDTEAFF
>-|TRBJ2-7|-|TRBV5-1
CASSLGAPEYEQYF
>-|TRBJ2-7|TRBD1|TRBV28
CASLNGDRAYEQYF
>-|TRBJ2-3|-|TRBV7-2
CASSPSLVHGTTDTQYF
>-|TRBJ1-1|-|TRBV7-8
CASSFAGRGDTEAFF
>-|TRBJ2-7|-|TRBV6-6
CASRPINSEQYF
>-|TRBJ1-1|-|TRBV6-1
CASSEAPTEVEAFF
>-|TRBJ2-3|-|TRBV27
CASSFPGNTQYF
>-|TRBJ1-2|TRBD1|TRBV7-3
CASSEGGQSSYGYTF
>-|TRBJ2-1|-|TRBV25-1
CASSEAGTLSYNEQFF
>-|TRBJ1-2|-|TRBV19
CASSPPVDRSNYGYTF
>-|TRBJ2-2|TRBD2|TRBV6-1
CASSGLAGSFGELFF
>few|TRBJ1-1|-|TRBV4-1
CASSQDSGLKTEAFF
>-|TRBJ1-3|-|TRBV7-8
CASSFSQERNTIYF
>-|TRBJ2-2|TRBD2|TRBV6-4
CASRRTSGGINTGELFF
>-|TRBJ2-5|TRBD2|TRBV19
CASSPGPKLAGGPGTQYF